The 22 T cell receptor beta chains presented below share a single source sample, sequenced in a study of cytomegalovirus exposure and HLA in healthy donors (dated by TCRdb to the late 2010s). The method was the immunoSEQ multiplex PCR assay. For the multiplex PCR, a mixture combining 60 forward primers for TCR Vbeta segments and 13 reverse primers for TCR Jbeta segments was used. In TCRdb, the immuneACCESS table is reduced to in-frame sequences with V and J assigned. These tables do not hold every clone; where another copy was compared, an unresolved V gene accounts for under half, and the others remain unexplained. This sample comprises more than 80,000 clones, roughly 71% of them detected only once. The ten top clones hold 2.5% to 3% of the sample. The material sequenced was PBMCs. The receptors shown here come from a male donor in good health and CMV-seropositive.

The V gene is TRBV6-1, the J gene TRBJ2-5; no reliable D call. Trimming took off 6 bases at V and 5 bases at J, with 4 bases between the two ends. From germline, CDR1 is MNHNS and CDR2 SASEGT. The CDR3 is 10 residues long. The CDR3 sequence: CASSPETQYF. DNA for the CDR3: TGTGCCAGCAGCCCTGAGACCCAGTACTTC.

The rearrangement joins TRBV30 to TRBJ2-7, with D hard to call. V gave up 3 bases and J gave up 5 bases, with 14 bases separating them. The CDR3 covers 13 residues. From germline, CDR1 is GTSNPN and CDR2 SVGIG (reference sequence). The CDR3 sequence: CAWSRGTSDEQYF. The CDR3 nucleotides are TGTGCCTGGAGCCGAGGTACCTCGGACGAGCAGTACTTC.

J is TRBJ1-1 and V is TRBV6-5; no reliable D call. Germline V CDR1 and CDR2: MNHEY, SVGAGI. The CDR3 has 13 amino acids. The V end lost 0 bases, the J end lost 6 bases, and 8 bases lay between the germline ends. This CDR3 is CASSYSTSAEAFF. Written as DNA, the CDR3 is TGTGCCAGCAGTTACTCGACTTCAGCTGAAGCTTTCTTT.

This clone was found once. This chain links TRBV6-5 with TRBJ1-2; TRBD1 agrees at 7 bases. CDR1 and CDR2 from the germline V gene are MNHEY and SVGAGI. Unmatched junction bases numbered 8, after V lost 6 bases and J lost 4 bases. This CDR3 contains 14 residues. Written as DNA, the CDR3 is TGTGCCAGCAGCCCCGACAGGGACCTCTATGGCTACACCTTC. It codes for CASSPDRDLYGYTF.

V gene TRBV4-3 combines with J gene TRBJ2-7; weak D call: TRBD2 (5 bases). Germline V gene lookup returns CDR1 LGHNA and CDR2 YSLEER. The germline V and J ends were trimmed by 1 base and 6 bases, with 10 bases remaining between them. The CDR3 extends over 13 amino acids. The CDR3 is CASSQGKRLEQYF. In DNA, the CDR3 is TGCGCCAGCAGCCAAGGCAAGCGGCTCGAGCAGTACTTC.

J is TRBJ2-7 and V is TRBV7-9; TRBD1 matches at 10 bases. CDR1 is SEHNR, CDR2 FQNEAQ, per germline (reference sequence). This CDR3 comprises 15 residues. V dropped 2 bases and J dropped 5; count of bases not matched to a gene: 6. The CDR3, as DNA: TGTGCCAGCAGCTTAAAGGGACAGGGGCACCACGAGCAGTACTTC. Its protein is CASSLKGQGHHEQYF.

In its sample, this clone was seen a few times. The chain recombines TRBV4-3 with TRBJ1-1; TRBD1 aligns across 7 bases. The J segment lost 5 bases and the V segment lost 0 bases, leaving 15 bases of the junction unmatched. The CDR3 has 18 residues. Germline CDR1 and CDR2: LGHNA and YSLEER. CDR3 sequence: CASSQDFGGGSLLTEAFF. The CDR3 DNA is TGCGCCAGCAGCCAAGATTTTGGAGGGGGCTCTTTACTTACTGAAGCTTTCTTT.

The gene calls are TRBV5-8 and TRBJ1-2; D not resolved. Trimming took off 4 bases at V and 2 bases at J, with 9 bases between the two ends. The CDR3 covers 13 residues. The germline CDR1 and CDR2 sequences are SGHTS and YDEGEE. CDR3 bases: TGTGCCAGCAGCCCCGACTTCAACTATGGCTACACCTTC. It yields the protein CASSPDFNYGYTF.

In its sample, this clone was seen a few times. The V and J genes are TRBV5-1 and TRBJ1-4, with 11 bases matching TRBD1. Germline lookup yields CDR1 SGHRS and CDR2 YFSETQ. Trimming removed 3 bases from V and 8 bases from J; junction bases left unmatched: 6. The length of the CDR3 is 15 residues. The CDR3 spells CASSYRTGGLEKLFF. Here the CDR3 DNA reads TGCGCCAGCAGCTACCGGACAGGGGGCCTCGAAAAACTGTTTTTT.

V gene TRBV7-2 combines with J gene TRBJ1-1, with TRBD1 matching over 7 bases. Trimming cost V 0 bases and J 7 bases; bases outside gene matches: 5. The CDR3 extends over 14 amino acids. Germline assignment: CDR1 SGHTA and CDR2 FQGNSA. CDR3 residues: CASSLARRQGEAFF. The CDR3 DNA reads as TGTGCCAGCAGCTTAGCGCGGAGACAGGGTGAAGCTTTCTTT.

The V gene is TRBV6-1, the J gene TRBJ1-5; 7 nucleotides match TRBD1. J was trimmed by 5 bases and V by 3 bases; bases with no gene match: 4. Germline CDR1 reads MNHNS; CDR2 reads SASEGT. The CDR3 totals 14 residues. In DNA, the CDR3 is TGTGCCAGCAGTGAGGACAGGTTGCATCAGCCCCAGCATTTT. Translation gives CASSEDRLHQPQHF.

The V gene is TRBV28, the J gene TRBJ2-7, with D possibly matching TRBD2 (6 bases). With 6 bases removed from V and 0 bases from J, the gap between germline ends came to 15 bases. Germline assignment: CDR1 MDHEN and CDR2 SYDVKM. The CDR3 runs 15 residues. Here the CDR3 reads CASSRGARSSYEQYF. Written as DNA, the CDR3 is TGTGCCAGCAGCCGCGGGGCTCGAAGCTCCTACGAGCAGTACTTC.

As to this clone: The identical CDR3 is also encoded by other nucleotide sequences in the sample. The chain employs TRBV29-1 and TRBJ2-7, with TRBD1 matching over 8 bases. The trim removed 6 bases at V and 7 bases at J, leaving 11 bases unmatched. The CDR3 has 13 amino acids. Germline V gives CDR1 SQVTM, CDR2 ANQGSEA. Here the CDR3 DNA reads TGCAGCGTCGAAAGGCAGGGGGCGGGTGAGCAGTACTTC. This sequence encodes CSVERQGAGEQYF.

The chain joins TRBV2 to TRBJ2-2, with D tentatively TRBD1 (6 bases). This CDR3 region has 12 residues. The V and J ends lost 8 bases and 6 bases respectively, with 10 bases between them. Germline V gene sequence: CDR1 SNHLY, CDR2 FYNNEI. The CDR3 spells CASHRVAGELFF. The DNA of the CDR3 is TGTGCCAGCCACAGGGTGGCCGGGGAGCTGTTTTTT.

CDR3 DNA: TGTGCCAGCAGACCCAGGGGTGGAACTGAAGCTTTCTTT. Its translation: CASRPRGGTEAFF. The rearrangement links TRBV6-5 to TRBJ1-1; possible D gene TRBD1, 6 bases. The CDR3 has 13 amino acids. Trimming left V 6 bases short and J 5 bases short, with 13 bases between. Germline CDR1 is MNHEY and CDR2 is SVGAGI.

This CDR3 is CASSSDRGTGELFF. In nucleotides, the CDR3 is TGTGCCAGCAGCAGCGACAGGGGAACCGGGGAGCTGTTTTTT. The rearrangement uses TRBV7-2 and TRBJ2-2, with TRBD1 matching over 8 bases. CDR1 is SGHTA and CDR2 is FQGNSA in the germline V gene. V lost 5 bases to trimming and J lost 5 bases; unmatched junction nucleotides: 4. CDR3 length: 14 residues. Supplemented by reference TRBV7-2 and TRBJ2-2, the full variable domain reads GAGVSQSPSNKVTEKGKDVELRCDPISGHTALYWYRQSLGQGLEFLIYFQGNSAPDKSGLPSDRFSAERTGGSVSTLTIQRTQQEDSAVYLCASSSDRGTGELFFGEGSRLTVL.

This clone was counted a few times. The rearrangement links TRBV29-1 to TRBJ2-7; a possible D gene is TRBD1 (6 bases). The CDR3 loop spans 14 amino acids. Germline-derived CDR1 and CDR2 are SQVTM and ANQGSEA. The germline V and J ends were trimmed by 3 bases and 2 bases, with 14 bases remaining between them. CDR3 amino acids: CSVEGTPGTYEQYF. CDR3 in DNA: TGCAGCGTTGAGGGGACACCGGGTACCTACGAGCAGTACTTC.

The V gene is TRBV7-2, the J gene TRBJ1-4; a possible D gene is TRBD1 (5 bases). V dropped 2 bases and J dropped 3 bases, with 16 bases sitting between them. CDR1 and CDR2 from the germline V gene are SGHTA and FQGNSA. The CDR3 is 17 amino acids. In DNA form, the CDR3 reads TGTGCCAGCAGCTTATTGGGGCTTCTGATGGCTAATGAAAAACTGTTTTTT. Protein product: CASSLLGLLMANEKLFF. Together with reference TRBV7-2 and TRBJ1-4, the CDR3 gives the full variable domain: GAGVSQSPSNKVTEKGKDVELRCDPISGHTALYWYRQSLGQGLEFLIYFQGNSAPDKSGLPSDRFSAERTGGSVSTLTIQRTQQEDSAVYLCASSLLGLLMANEKLFFGSGTQLSVL.

This clone was seen more than once but under ten times. This chain connects TRBV5-6 to TRBJ1-2; tentatively, D is TRBD1 (5 bases). This CDR3 is built from 11 residues. With 3 bases removed from V and 7 bases from J, the gap between germline ends came to 7 bases. Per the germline V gene, CDR1 is SGHDT and CDR2 is YYEEEE. As DNA, the CDR3 is TGTGCCAGCAGCTACGGGGGTGGCTACACCTTC. This translates into CASSYGGGYTF. Combining the CDR3 with reference TRBV5-6 and TRBJ1-2 gives the whole variable domain DAGVTQSPTHLIKTRGQQVTLRCSPKSGHDTVSWYQQALGQGPQFIFQYYEEEERQRGNFPDRFSGHQFPNYSSELNVNALLLGDSALYLCASSYGGGYTFGSGTRLTVV.

V is TRBV6-6 and J is TRBJ1-5; D not resolved. Trimming took 8 bases from V and 4 from J, leaving 6 bases between them. The germline V gene has CDR1 MNHNY and CDR2 SVGAGI (reference sequence). The CDR3 contains 11 residues. CDR3 amino acids: CASSQNQPQHF. The CDR3 nucleotides are TGTGCCAGCTCTCAGAATCAGCCCCAGCATTTT.

The chain joins TRBV5-1 to TRBJ2-3; no definite D call. Germline loops: CDR1 SGHRS, CDR2 YFSETQ. Trimming shortened V by 2 bases and J by 5 bases, and 12 bases separated the two germline ends. CDR3 size: 14 residues. The CDR3 sequence: CASSLLPNGDTQYF. In DNA form, the CDR3 reads TGCGCCAGCAGCTTACTACCCAACGGAGATACGCAGTATTTT.

This chain connects TRBV30 to TRBJ1-2, with D uncertain. Germline-derived CDR1 and CDR2 are GTSNPN and SVGIG (reference sequence). V gave up 0 bases and J gave up 2 bases, with 7 bases separating them. The CDR3 contains 13 residues. CDR3 in amino acids: CAWSVGDNYGYTF. In nucleotides, the CDR3 is TGTGCCTGGAGTGTAGGAGACAACTATGGCTACACCTTC.